A single TCR beta chain is shown here with its context. The sample originates from a study of blood T cells in healthy people across ages. The germline gives CDR1 SNHLY, CDR2 FYNNEI. Trimming cost V 7 bases and J 10 bases, with 13 bases left between them. This CDR3 contains 11 residues. The second PCR ran roughly 7 to 12 cycles with a sample-barcoded 5' primer and J-beta primers. Using its own MiXCR run on the 5' RACE reads, TCRdb lists one record per CDR3 protein. The table has around 1,000,000 distinct CDR3 sequences, roughly a quarter seen once. This sample was shared with a second study, whose subject was T cells of mothers and their children.

Material: blood. This receptor was taken from a girl aged 2 to 10 in good health. The chain has TRBV2 and TRBJ1-1, with TRBD1 as a possible D gene (5 bases). The CDR3 DNA is TGTGCCAGCATAGGGACTAGAGGAGCTTTCTTT. Protein sequence: CASIGTRGAFF.